The rows below give T cell receptor beta chains drawn from one sample of a study of T cell repertoires in cytomegalovirus infection. One entry per CDR3 protein, called by TCRdb with MiXCR from the reads. Among around 310,000 distinct CDR3 sequences listed, roughly 28% were seen once. No antigen is known for these receptors. Sequences were derived from cultured PBMCs, sampled from culture after CMV antigen stimulation. These receptor sequences come from a human donor in good health (CMV status not recorded). Some clones in this sample may be carry-over from other donors' samples. The CDR3 runs from the conserved cysteine through the conserved F or W. Each record gives: J gene, clone size, V gene, D gene, CDR3 protein, CDR3 DNA. The D gene is left open where the match is weak. A row's size may be missing; if present it is once, few, many or a size class.

TRBJ1-2 | NA | TRBV7-9 | NA | CASSFEAHGPNYGYTF | TGTGCCAGCAGCTTTGAAGCTCATGGGCCCAACTATGGCTACACCTTC
TRBJ2-7 | many | TRBV7-2 | NA | CASSLDISASYEQYF | TGTGCCAGCAGCTTAGACATTAGCGCCTCCTACGAGCAGTACTTC
TRBJ1-1 | NA | TRBV13 | TRBD1 | CASSTRDRGNLNTEAFF | TGTGCCAGCAGCACAAGGGACAGGGGGAACCTGAACACTGAAGCTTTCTTT
TRBJ1-4 | NA | TRBV19 | NA | CASSSREIPEKLFF | TGTGCCAGTAGTTCGCGAGAGATCCCTGAAAAACTGTTTTTT
TRBJ2-1 | NA | TRBV5-1 | TRBD2 | CASRNSGRGTEQFF | TGCGCCAGCAGGAATAGCGGGAGGGGTACTGAGCAGTTCTTC
TRBJ2-1 | many | TRBV7-6 | TRBD2 | CASSPQQREVYNEQFF | TGTGCCAGCAGCCCCCAGCAGCGGGAGGTTTACAATGAGCAGTTCTTC
TRBJ1-2 | NA | TRBV9 | NA | CASSGAGYTF | TGTGCCAGCAGCGGGGCGGGCTACACCTTC
TRBJ2-7 | NA | TRBV2 | NA | CASSISGISATYEQYF | TGTGCCAGCAGTATTTCAGGTATCTCGGCTACCTACGAGCAGTACTTC
TRBJ1-3 | NA | TRBV7-2 | NA | CASSFVMGSGNTIYF | TGTGCCAGCAGCTTTGTCATGGGATCTGGAAACACCATATATTTT
TRBJ2-7 | NA | TRBV20-1 | TRBD2 | CSAIGLAGDYEQYF | TGCAGTGCTATAGGACTAGCGGGAGATTACGAGCAGTACTTC
TRBJ1-6 | NA | TRBV15 | NA | CATSATTGSPLHF | TGTGCCACCAGCGCAACAACGGGGTCACCCCTCCACTTT
TRBJ2-1 | few | TRBV29-1 | TRBD2 | CSVEEWGTSGSYEQFF | TGCAGCGTTGAAGAATGGGGGACTAGCGGGAGCTATGAGCAGTTCTTC
TRBJ2-5 | many | TRBV20-1 | NA | CSARSSDGLETQYF | TGCAGTGCCCGGTCCTCAGATGGCCTCGAGACCCAGTACTTC
TRBJ2-1 | few | TRBV12-5 | NA | CASGGSYNEQFF | TGTGCTAGTGGGGGCTCCTACAATGAGCAGTTCTTC
TRBJ1-3 | NA | TRBV6-6 | NA | CASSPKGDAQPGNTIYF | TGTGCCAGCAGCCCTAAGGGAGACGCTCAACCTGGAAACACCATATATTTT
TRBJ2-7 | NA | TRBV12-3/TRBV12-4 | TRBD1 | CASRSRQGREQYF | TGTGCCAGCAGATCGCGACAGGGCAGAGAGCAGTACTTC
TRBJ2-3 | once | TRBV4-2 | TRBD2 | CASSQELADTDTQYF | TGTGCCAGCAGCCAAGAACTAGCGGACACAGATACGCAGTATTTT
TRBJ1-2 | few | TRBV29-1 | NA | CSVDYAGLYTF | TGCAGCGTTGATTATGCAGGTCTCTACACCTTC
TRBJ1-6 | few | TRBV12-3/TRBV12-4 | NA | CASSQYQNNSPLHF | TGTGCCAGCAGTCAATACCAAAATAATTCACCCCTCCACTTT
TRBJ2-7 | many | TRBV28 | TRBD1 | CASSPGTGLYEQYF | TGTGCCAGCAGTCCCGGGACAGGGCTATACGAGCAGTACTTC
TRBJ2-1 | NA | TRBV20-1 | TRBD2 | CSARDPRETGNEQFF | TGCAGTGCTAGAGATCCGCGGGAGACCGGCAATGAGCAGTTCTTC
TRBJ2-7 | NA | TRBV5-1 | TRBD2 | CASSLSVGGNSYEQYF | TGCGCCAGCAGCTTGTCGGTGGGGGGGAACTCCTACGAGCAGTACTTC
TRBJ1-1 | many | TRBV7-2 | TRBD1 | CASRVTGGIMNTEAFF | TGTGCCAGCAGGGTGACAGGGGGTATCATGAACACTGAAGCTTTCTTT
TRBJ2-3 | NA | TRBV12-3/TRBV12-4 | TRBD2 | CASSFGGGGSTDTQYF | TGTGCCAGCAGTTTTGGGGGGGGGGGGAGCACAGATACGCAGTATTTT
TRBJ2-3 | few | TRBV6-1 | TRBD2 | CASSESGGLGTDTQYF | TGTGCCAGCAGTGAGAGCGGGGGGCTTGGCACAGATACGCAGTATTTT
TRBJ2-5 | many | TRBV18 | TRBD1 | CASSPPSQGAGETQYF | TGTGCCAGCTCACCTCCCAGCCAGGGGGCCGGGGAGACCCAGTACTTC
TRBJ2-7 | NA | TRBV7-3 | NA | CASSLHPFEVTYEQYF | TGTGCCAGCAGCTTACATCCATTCGAGGTTACCTACGAGCAGTACTTC
TRBJ2-2 | NA | TRBV12-3/TRBV12-4 | NA | CASSYQIRAGELFF | TGTGCCAGCAGCTACCAGATACGGGCCGGGGAGCTGTTTTTT
TRBJ2-1 | few | TRBV27 | TRBD2 | CASSFKAGGPFF | TGTGCCAGCAGTTTTAAAGCGGGAGGGCCCTTCTTC
TRBJ2-7 | NA | TRBV19 | NA | CASSMKVDLREQYF | TGTGCCAGTAGTATGAAGGTTGATCTGAGGGAGCAGTACTTC
TRBJ2-1 | NA | TRBV20-1 | NA | CSARDPKGGYNEQFF | TGCAGTGCTAGAGATCCGAAAGGGGGATACAATGAGCAGTTCTTC
TRBJ1-2 | NA | TRBV6-2/TRBV6-3 | TRBD1 | CASSRTGRYGYTF | TGTGCCAGCAGTAGGACAGGCCGCTATGGCTACACCTTC
TRBJ2-7 | many | TRBV6-1 | NA | CASSGNSYEQYF | TGTGCCAGCAGTGGGAACTCCTACGAGCAGTACTTC
TRBJ1-6 | NA | TRBV10-3 | NA | CAISESANNSPLHF | TGTGCCATCAGTGAGTCCGCAAACAATTCACCCCTCCACTTT
TRBJ2-2 | NA | TRBV20-1 | TRBD1 | CSARKGQQTGALCF | TGCAGTGCTAGAAAGGGACAGCAAACCGGGGCGCTGTGTTTT
TRBJ2-3 | many | TRBV12-3/TRBV12-4 | NA | CASSRTDTQYF | TGTGCCAGCAGCCGCACAGATACGCAGTATTTT
TRBJ2-5 | NA | TRBV7-2 | NA | CASSLDLKTQYF | TGTGCCAGCAGCTTGGATTTAAAGACCCAGTACTTC
TRBJ1-1 | NA | TRBV7-2 | NA | CASSLSNSGNTEAFF | TGTGCCAGCAGCTTATCTAACAGTGGGAACACTGAAGCTTTCTTT
TRBJ2-3 | few | TRBV5-5 | TRBD2 | CASSDTSGRETSTDTQYF | TGTGCCAGCAGCGATACTAGCGGGAGAGAAACTAGCACAGATACGCAGTATTTT
TRBJ2-1 | few | TRBV5-1 | NA | CASSLEAALEQFF | TGCGCCAGCAGCTTGGAGGCAGCCCTTGAGCAGTTCTTC
TRBJ1-1 | many | TRBV11-2 | NA | CASSVELEIGGNTEAFF | TGTGCCAGCAGCGTCGAACTTGAGATAGGAGGAAACACTGAAGCTTTCTTT
TRBJ1-2 | NA | TRBV19 | TRBD1 | CASTGTGHYGYTF | TGTGCCAGTACTGGGACAGGGCACTATGGCTACACCTTC
TRBJ2-1 | many | TRBV12-5 | NA | CASGAGTPLGDEQFF | TGTGCTAGTGGGGCCGGGACCCCGCTCGGCGATGAGCAGTTCTTC
TRBJ2-7 | few | TRBV20-1 | NA | CSAVIVGSGAKEQYF | TGCAGTGCTGTAATAGTCGGGAGTGGAGCTAAGGAGCAGTACTTC
TRBJ2-3 | NA | TRBV27 | NA | CASSTVLSGTPDTQYF | TGTGCCAGCAGTACGGTATTATCCGGGACCCCAGATACGCAGTATTTT
TRBJ2-1 | many | TRBV7-8 | NA | CASSLGSGSEQFF | TGTGCCAGCAGCTTAGGGTCCGGTAGTGAGCAGTTCTTC
TRBJ2-3 | few | TRBV7-2 | NA | CASSVIESTDTQYF | TGTGCCAGCAGCGTGATAGAAAGCACAGATACGCAGTATTTT
TRBJ2-6 | NA | TRBV6-5 | NA | CASSYSRGMPSGANVLTF | TGTGCCAGCAGTTACTCACGGGGGATGCCCTCTGGGGCCAACGTCCTGACTTTC
TRBJ1-5 | many | TRBV7-8 | TRBD1 | CASSSGTGYSNQPQHF | TGTGCCAGCAGCTCCGGGACAGGATATAGCAATCAGCCCCAGCATTTT
TRBJ2-5 | few | TRBV6-2/TRBV6-3 | TRBD2 | CASSYGSGIPETQYF | TGTGCCAGCAGTTACGGTAGCGGGATCCCAGAGACCCAGTACTTC
TRBJ1-2 | NA | TRBV25-1 | NA | CASKVQGSSRYTF | TGTGCCAGCAAGGTACAGGGAAGTAGTCGCTACACCTTC
TRBJ1-1 | few | TRBV5-1 | TRBD1 | CASRRFRDRGFTEAFF | TGCGCCAGCAGACGATTCCGGGACAGGGGTTTCACTGAAGCTTTCTTT
TRBJ2-1 | few | TRBV11-2 | TRBD2 | CASSLGLAGTNEQFF | TGTGCCAGCAGCCTGGGACTAGCGGGAACCAATGAGCAGTTCTTC